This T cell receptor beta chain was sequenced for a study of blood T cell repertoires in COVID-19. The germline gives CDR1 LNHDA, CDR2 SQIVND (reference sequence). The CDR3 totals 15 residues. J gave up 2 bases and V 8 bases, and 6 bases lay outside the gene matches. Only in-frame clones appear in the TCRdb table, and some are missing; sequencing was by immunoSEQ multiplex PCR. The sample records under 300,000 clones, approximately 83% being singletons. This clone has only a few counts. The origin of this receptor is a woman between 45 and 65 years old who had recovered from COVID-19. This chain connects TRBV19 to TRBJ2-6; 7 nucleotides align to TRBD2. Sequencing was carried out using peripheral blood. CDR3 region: CASGTGGTGANVLTF. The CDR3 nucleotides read TGTGCCAGTGGTACCGGGGGGACTGGGGCCAACGTCCTGACTTTC. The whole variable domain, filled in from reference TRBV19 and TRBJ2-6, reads DGGITQSPKYLFRKEGQNVTLSCEQNLNHDAMYWYRQDPGQGLRLIYYSQIVNDFQKGDIAEGYSVSREKKESFPLTVTSAQKNPTAFYLCASGTGGTGANVLTFGAGSRLTVL.